This record concerns one T cell receptor beta chain sequence. Its antigen is not known. Cultured CD4+ T cells had their DNA profiled by the Oncomine TCR Beta short-read assay. Investigators obtained genomic DNA by extraction from cultured CD4+ T cells. In TCRdb, the PCR reads were re-called with MiXCR into one record per CDR3 protein. The table has roughly 20,000 distinct CDR3 sequences, around half seen once; the top ten hold 6.5% to 9%. The source of the sample is a study of vaccination and CD4 T cells after COVID-19. Study findings and constraints: Researchers report that 304 of 307 vaccine-specific clones in convalescent patients proved spike mono-reactive.

The V segment lost 5 bases and the J segment 1 base; nucleotides outside the gene matches: 16. The CDR3 is made up of 18 amino acids. Germline CDR1 DFQATT, CDR2 SNEGSKA (reference sequence). Treatment specified: 10-day PBMC culture with coronavirus spike peptide pools or control peptides (ViraFEST assay). Fresh IL-2 medium was used to replace half of the medium on days 3 and 7. The rearrangement links TRBV20-1 to TRBJ2-7; 11 bases are a match to TRBD1. The source material was CD4+ T cells from blood, cultured in vitro. This clonotype was obtained from a human donor who had recovered from COVID-19. CDR3 in DNA: TGCAGTGCTTTACCGGGACAGGGGGTGAATCAACGTTCCTACGAGCAGTACTTC. This encodes CSALPGQGVNQRSYEQYF.